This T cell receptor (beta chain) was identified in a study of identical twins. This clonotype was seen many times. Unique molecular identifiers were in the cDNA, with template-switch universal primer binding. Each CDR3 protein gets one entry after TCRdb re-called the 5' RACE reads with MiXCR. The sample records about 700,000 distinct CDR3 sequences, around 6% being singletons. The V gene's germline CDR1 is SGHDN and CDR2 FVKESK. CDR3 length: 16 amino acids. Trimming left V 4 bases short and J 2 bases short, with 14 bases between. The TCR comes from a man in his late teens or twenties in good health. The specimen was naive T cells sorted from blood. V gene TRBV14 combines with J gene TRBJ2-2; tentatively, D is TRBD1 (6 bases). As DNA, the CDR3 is TGTGCCAGCAGCCGGCTTATGGGACACAACACCGGGGAGCTGTTTTTT. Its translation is CASSRLMGHNTGELFF.